The source of this T cell receptor (beta chain) is a study of cytomegalovirus exposure and HLA in healthy donors. Across the study: Just over 80% of 398 genotyped donors fell in the Caucasian-associated ancestry cluster. Whole-study findings and limits: Reports indicated that the classifier achieved high specificity and sensitivity in diagnosing cytomegalovirus status.

Vbeta (60) and Jbeta (13) primers were used in the PCR. TCRdb's table, derived via immunoSEQ multiplex PCR, lists solely in-frame clones and lacks some. The table records about 100,000 clones, about 70% of them present only once. CDR1 and CDR2 (germline): LNHDA, SQIVND (reference sequence). The CDR3 is made up of 15 amino acids. V lost 0 bases to trimming and J lost 2 bases, with 11 bases between them. Concerning this clone: The antigen is unknown.

This sequence joins TRBV19 and TRBJ2-7, with D perhaps TRBD1 (5 bases). The source of this sequence is a woman under 30 in good health and CMV-seropositive. Input material: PBMCs. The CDR3 spells CASSIEGLGAYEQYF. CDR3 in DNA: TGTGCCAGTAGTATAGAAGGCCTAGGGGCCTACGAGCAGTACTTC.